The 25 T cell receptor beta chains listed next were all sequenced from one sample in a study of T cells in localized non-small cell lung cancer. Data came from immunoSEQ multiplex PCR; TCRdb stores just in-frame clones and leaves some out. The table shows fewer than 45,000 clones, with around nine tenths occurring only once. The sample was peripheral blood, taken before any cancer treatment. These receptors originate from a female donor at least 60 years old with stage I squamous cell lung carcinoma.

The chain links TRBV19 to TRBJ2-7; no firm D call. V lost 2 bases and J 5 bases, leaving 10 bases between the germline ends. Looked up from germline, CDR1 is LNHDA and CDR2 is SQIVND (reference sequence). The CDR3 length is 13 residues. This chain's CDR3 is CASSITYEHEQYF. Written as DNA, the CDR3 is TGTGCCAGTAGTATAACTTACGAACACGAGCAGTACTTC.

The rearrangement uses TRBV6-1 and TRBJ2-2; tentatively, D is TRBD2 (6 bases). Trimming shortened V by 2 bases and J by 4 bases, and 11 bases separated the two germline ends. The germline CDR1 and CDR2 sequences are MNHNS and SASEGT. The CDR3 runs 15 residues. CDR3 residues: CASSELAVSTGELFF. CDR3 in DNA: TGTGCCAGCAGTGAATTAGCGGTGAGCACCGGGGAGCTGTTTTTT.

The V gene is TRBV25-1, the J gene TRBJ2-1, with D uncertain. CDR1 and CDR2 (germline): MGHDK, SYGVNS. The CDR3 has 13 residues. V dropped 3 bases and J dropped 4 bases, with 7 bases sitting between them. The CDR3 loop reads CASSDTHYNEQFF. Written as DNA, the CDR3 is TGTGCCAGCAGTGACACGCATTACAATGAGCAGTTCTTC. Drawing the rest from reference TRBV25-1 and TRBJ2-1, the complete variable domain is EADIYQTPRYLVIGTGKKITLECSQTMGHDKMYWYQQDPGMELHLIHYSYGVNSTEKGDLSSESTVSRIRTEHFPLTLESARPSHTSQYLCASSDTHYNEQFFGPGTRLTVL.

The rearrangement links TRBV7-2 to TRBJ2-5; TRBD2 matches at 9 bases. The CDR3 is made up of 14 amino acids. V lost 6 bases and J lost 7; bases outside the gene matches: 9. Germline CDR1 and CDR2: SGHTA and FQGNSA. CDR3 region: CASRASGTSGTQYF. DNA of the CDR3: TGTGCCAGCAGGGCTAGCGGGACTTCCGGGACCCAGTACTTC.

V is TRBV18 and J is TRBJ1-5; possible D gene TRBD1, 5 bases. This CDR3 comprises 15 residues. V was clipped by 3 bases and J by 2 bases, with 11 bases between them. CDR1 is KGHSH, CDR2 LQKENI, per germline. The CDR3: CASSPGGSGNQPQHF. The CDR3 DNA sequence: TGTGCCAGCTCACCTGGGGGATCGGGCAATCAGCCCCAGCATTTT. The variable domain in full, with the rest retrieved from reference TRBV18 and TRBJ1-5, is NAGVMQNPRHLVRRRGQEARLRCSPMKGHSHVYWYRQLPEEGLKFMVYLQKENIIDESGMPKERFSAEFPKEGPSILRIQQVVRGDSAAYFCASSPGGSGNQPQHFGDGTRLSIL.

The genes are TRBV6-5 and TRBJ1-1; D remains ambiguous. This CDR3 comprises 13 residues. V was shortened by 5 bases and J by 1 base, with 8 bases between the two germline ends. The germline CDR1 and CDR2 sequences are MNHEY and SVGAGI. The CDR3 spells CASSKTPNTEAFF. CDR3 coding DNA: TGTGCCAGCAGTAAAACACCGAACACTGAAGCTTTCTTT.

CDR3 nucleotide sequence: TGTGCCAGCAGTTCGGGACGGCCGTCTTTATCTGGAAACACCATATATTTT. Translated: CASSSGRPSLSGNTIYF. This chain joins TRBV27 and TRBJ1-3, with TRBD1 as a possible D gene (5 bases). V lost 4 bases and J 1 base, leaving 17 bases between the germline ends. CDR3 length equals 17 residues. Germline CDR1 reads MNHEY; CDR2 reads SMNVEV (reference sequence).

The chain has TRBV5-1 and TRBJ1-4, with D possibly TRBD1 on 5 matching bases. Germline V gives CDR1 SGHRS, CDR2 YFSETQ. V was shortened by 0 bases and J by 2 bases, with 14 bases between the two germline ends. The CDR3 length is 17 residues. The CDR3 DNA is TGCGCCAGCAGCTTGGGGGGCGCAGTTGCTACTAATGAAAAACTGTTTTTT. It codes for CASSLGGAVATNEKLFF.

This clone was observed a few times. This chain joins TRBV19 and TRBJ2-7; TRBD1 might be the D (6 bases). The V gene lost 11 bases and the J gene lost 2 bases, with 16 bases spanning the gap. CDR3 length: 13 amino acids. Germline values: CDR1 LNHDA, CDR2 SQIVND (reference sequence). CDR3 residues: CASRGDKTYEQYF. CDR3 sequence (DNA): TGTGCCTCAAGAGGGGACAAAACCTACGAGCAGTACTTC. Filled out from reference TRBV19 and TRBJ2-7, the complete variable domain reads DGGITQSPKYLFRKEGQNVTLSCEQNLNHDAMYWYRQDPGQGLRLIYYSQIVNDFQKGDIAEGYSVSREKKESFPLTVTSAQKNPTAFYLCASRGDKTYEQYFGPGTRLTVT.

V gene TRBV7-2 combines with J gene TRBJ2-3, with 11 bases fitting TRBD2. The CDR3 runs to 15 residues. Trimming at V came to 1 base and at J to 5 bases, leaving 2 bases not matched to a gene. Germline values: CDR1 SGHTA, CDR2 FQGNSA. CDR3 protein: CASSLVSGGEDTQYF. For the CDR3, the DNA is TGTGCCAGCAGCTTAGTTAGCGGGGGGGAAGATACGCAGTATTTT.

The chain couples TRBV4-2 to TRBJ2-7; 8 bases fit TRBD2. Germline assignment: CDR1 LGHNA and CDR2 YNFKEQ. V lost 0 bases and J lost 2; bases outside the gene matches: 12. This CDR3 has 18 amino acids. The CDR3 DNA follows: TGTGCCAGCAGCCAAGATCTGAGGGGACTAGGGGGAACCTACGAGCAGTACTTC. It specifies CASSQDLRGLGGTYEQYF.

The chain couples TRBV6-5 to TRBJ2-7, with D possibly TRBD1 on 6 matching bases. There are 13 residues in the CDR3. V was clipped by 5 bases and J by 0 bases, with 8 bases between them. The germline V gene has CDR1 MNHEY and CDR2 SVGAGI. CDR3 nucleotide sequence: TGTGCCAGCAGTCGGACAGCCTCCTACGAGCAGTACTTC. This gives the protein CASSRTASYEQYF.

J is TRBJ1-2 and V is TRBV30; D remains ambiguous. The CDR3 runs to 15 residues. Germline loops: CDR1 GTSNPN, CDR2 SVGIG (reference sequence). The germline V and J ends were trimmed by 0 bases and 3 bases, with 14 bases remaining between them. Here the CDR3 reads CAWSVRRRYDYGYTF. The DNA for the CDR3 is TGTGCCTGGAGTGTTCGGAGGAGGTATGACTATGGCTACACCTTC.

This CDR3 reads CASSEEGQWASPLHF. CDR3 bases: TGCGCCAGCAGCGAGGAGGGACAGTGGGCTTCACCCCTCCACTTT. The chain has TRBV5-1 and TRBJ1-6; TRBD1 matches at 7 bases. The J segment lost 9 bases and the V segment lost 4 bases, leaving 10 bases of the junction unmatched. The CDR3 runs 15 residues. From germline, CDR1 is SGHRS and CDR2 YFSETQ.

This clone was counted only a few times. The chain recombines TRBV12-5 with TRBJ1-2; no definite D call. Germline CDR1 reads LGHNT; CDR2 reads FRNRAP. V lost 11 bases and J lost 2, with 15 bases in between. The CDR3 contains 13 residues. Here the CDR3 reads CASSLGPNYGYTF. CDR3 nucleotide sequence: TGTGCTTCCAGCCTCGGGCCCAACTATGGCTACACCTTC.

The CDR3 sequence is CASSDLGATGANVLTF. CDR3 coding DNA: TGTGCCAGCAGTGACCTTGGGGCTACGGGGGCCAACGTCCTGACTTTC. The chain joins TRBV6-4 to TRBJ2-6; D may be TRBD1 (5 bases). The CDR3 contains 16 residues. The V end was cut by 2 bases, the J end by 4 bases, with 12 bases between. Germline V lookup: CDR1 MRHNA, CDR2 SNTAGT.

This clone was seen a single time. The rearrangement joins TRBV4-3 to TRBJ2-5, with 10 nucleotides matching TRBD1. The trim removed 1 base at V and 5 bases at J, leaving 4 bases unmatched. Germline V gene data show CDR1 as LGHNA and CDR2 as YSLEER. This CDR3 spans 15 amino acids. The CDR3 coding sequence is TGCGCCAGCAGCCAAGGGGGACAGGGGAGCGAGACCCAGTACTTC. This gives the protein CASSQGGQGSETQYF.

Of note for this clone: The identical CDR3 is also encoded by other nucleotide sequences in the sample. The rearrangement joins TRBV10-3 to TRBJ2-5; weak D call: TRBD1 (5 bases). Germline CDR1 ENHRY, CDR2 SYGVKD. V gave up 5 bases and J gave up 2 bases, with 12 bases separating them. The CDR3 runs 14 residues. The CDR3 region has the DNA TGTGCCATCAGTCTGGGGCAGGAGCAAGAGACCCAGTACTTC. This codes for CAISLGQEQETQYF.

The chain is built from TRBV7-9 and TRBJ1-1; D may be TRBD1 (5 bases). The CDR3 is 13 amino acids. Trimming shortened V by 1 base and J by 5 bases, and 8 bases separated the two germline ends. The germline V gene encodes CDR1 SEHNR and CDR2 FQNEAQ (reference sequence). CDR3 bases: TGTGCCAGCAGCTTAGGGGGGAAAACTGAAGCTTTCTTT. Translation gives CASSLGGKTEAFF.

This clone was picked up one time. The DNA for the CDR3 is TGTGCCAGCAGCTTAGGGGGTAAGACTGAAGCTTTCTTT. It translates to CASSLGGKTEAFF. The chain recombines TRBV13 with TRBJ1-1; D is undetermined. The germline CDR1 and CDR2 sequences are PRHDT and FYEKMQ (reference sequence). V lost 0 bases to trimming and J lost 5 bases, with 7 bases between them. This CDR3 is built from 13 residues.

The genes are TRBV15 and TRBJ2-2, with D possibly being TRBD2 (6 bases). Deletions cut 1 base from V and 4 bases from J, with 13 bases between. Germline assignment: CDR1 LNHNV and CDR2 YYDKDF (reference sequence). CDR3 length equals 16 residues. CDR3 bases: TGTGCCACCAGCAGAGGCTTCGGGGGAGGCACCGGGGAGCTGTTTTTT. Its translation is CATSRGFGGGTGELFF. The complete variable domain, with remaining parts taken from reference TRBV15 and TRBJ2-2, reads DAMVIQNPRYQVTQFGKPVTLSCSQTLNHNVMYWYQQKSSQAPKLLFHYYDKDFNNEADTPDNFQSRRPNTSFCFLDIRSPGLGDTAMYLCATSRGFGGGTGELFFGEGSRLTVL.

Only one count was recorded for this clone. The chain uses TRBV27 and TRBJ2-2; 10 bases align to TRBD2. Germline V gene lookup returns CDR1 MNHEY and CDR2 SMNVEV (reference sequence). Trimming removed 3 bases from V and 9 bases from J; junction bases left unmatched: 13. CDR3 length equals 17 residues. The CDR3 region has the DNA TGTGCCAGCAGTTTCCGGGCTATAGCGGGAGGTAGGAGGGAGCTGTTTTTT. It is translated as CASSFRAIAGGRRELFF.

The table lists this clone with a count of one. The V gene is TRBV2, the J gene TRBJ2-2; D is perhaps TRBD1 (8 bases). The V and J ends lost 9 bases and 5 bases respectively, with 19 bases between them. The CDR3 spans 15 residues. Germline CDR1 and CDR2: SNHLY and FYNNEI. The CDR3 DNA is TGTGCCAGACAGGACGACAGGGGAGGGACCGGGGAGCTGTTTTTT. This gives the protein CARQDDRGGTGELFF.

This chain links TRBV7-9 with TRBJ1-5; the D is unclear. From germline, CDR1 is SEHNR and CDR2 FQNEAQ (reference sequence). The V gene lost 5 bases and the J gene lost 7 bases, with 9 bases spanning the gap. The CDR3 length is 12 residues. Here the CDR3 reads CASSMVDQPQHF. The DNA for the CDR3 is TGTGCCAGCAGCATGGTGGACCAGCCCCAGCATTTT.

The rearrangement joins TRBV5-6 to TRBJ2-1; no clear D. The CDR3 covers 12 residues. Germline CDR1 is SGHDT and CDR2 is YYEEEE. V was pared by 6 bases and J by 9 bases, with 13 bases between. CDR3 sequence reads: CASTLRSVEQFF. The CDR3 DNA is TGTGCCAGCACCCTTCGGTCAGTTGAGCAGTTCTTC.